A single sample gave rise to the 5 T cell receptor beta chains below, sequenced in a study of coeliac disease (dated by TCRdb to between 2022 and 2023). The library was made by the immunoSEQ multiplex PCR assay. Held by TCRdb, this immuneACCESS table contains in-frame sequences only and omits some clones. Under half of the omission traces to an unresolved V gene where checked; the cause of the rest is unknown. The sample table shows several thousand clones, and around 79% are seen once. The ten largest make up roughly 5% of the sample. Sequenced sample: lamina propria lymphocytes from the gut. The cell subset or site label, as the study defines it: lamina propria cell (LPC) fraction of small intestinal biopsy. All receptors derive from a woman aged 18 to 35 with active celiac disease.

V gene TRBV7-8 combines with J gene TRBJ2-3, with 11 nucleotides matching TRBD2. This CDR3 spans 16 amino acids. Germline V lookup: CDR1 SGHVS, CDR2 FQNEAQ. V was clipped by 5 bases and J by 4 bases; unmatched bases: 8. CDR3 nucleotides: TGTGCCAGCAGCGCTACTAGCGGGGGAGCCGCAGATACGCAGTATTTT. Protein product: CASSATSGGAADTQYF.

On this clone: The junction shows a germline mismatch at one end, possibly a read error. V is TRBV7-7 and J is TRBJ2-3; 8 nucleotides line up with TRBD2. The length of the CDR3 is 15 residues. From germline, CDR1 is SSHAT and CDR2 FNYEAQ (reference sequence). CDR3 bases: TGTGCTAGCAGCCTTAGCGGGGTTGGCACAGATACGCAGTATTTT. Protein sequence: CASSLSGVGTDTQYF. Variable domain in full (rest from reference TRBV7-7 and TRBJ2-3): GAGVSQSPRYKVTKRGQDVTLRCDPISSHATLYWYQQALGQGPEFLTYFNYEAQPDKSGLPSDRFSAERPEGSISTLTIQRTEQRDSAMYRCASSLSGVGTDTQYFGPGTRLTVL.

The chain recombines TRBV5-1 with TRBJ2-2; a possible D gene is TRBD2 (7 bases). The ends were cut back, 4 bases at V and 4 bases at J, with 20 bases in the middle. CDR3 size: 17 residues. Germline loops: CDR1 SGHRS, CDR2 YFSETQ. The CDR3 is CASSTGLVRGGTGELFF. CDR3 nucleotides: TGCGCCAGCAGCACCGGACTAGTTAGGGGGGGCACCGGGGAGCTGTTTTTT. Full variable domain (missing parts from reference TRBV5-1 and TRBJ2-2): KAGVTQTPRYLIKTRGQQVTLSCSPISGHRSVSWYQQTPGQGLQFLFEYFSETQRNKGNFPGRFSGRQFSNSRSEMNVSTLELGDSALYLCASSTGLVRGGTGELFFGEGSRLTVL.

This rearrangement joins TRBV5-6 to TRBJ1-3; no clear D gene. The V and J ends lost 4 bases and 0 bases respectively, with 14 bases between them. This CDR3 has 16 residues. Per germline, CDR1 SGHDT and CDR2 YYEEEE. CDR3 nucleotide sequence: TGTGCCAGCAGCCAGAGGGAGCTCTACTCTGGAAACACCATATATTTT. Encoded protein: CASSQRELYSGNTIYF.

The gene calls are TRBV4-1 and TRBJ1-5; a possible D gene is TRBD1 (5 bases). Deletions cut 0 bases from V and 5 bases from J, with 8 bases between. The CDR3 has 14 amino acids. Per germline, CDR1 MGHRA and CDR2 YSYEKL. CDR3 region: CASSQDQGYQPQHF. The DNA for the CDR3 is TGCGCCAGCAGCCAAGATCAGGGTTATCAGCCCCAGCATTTT.